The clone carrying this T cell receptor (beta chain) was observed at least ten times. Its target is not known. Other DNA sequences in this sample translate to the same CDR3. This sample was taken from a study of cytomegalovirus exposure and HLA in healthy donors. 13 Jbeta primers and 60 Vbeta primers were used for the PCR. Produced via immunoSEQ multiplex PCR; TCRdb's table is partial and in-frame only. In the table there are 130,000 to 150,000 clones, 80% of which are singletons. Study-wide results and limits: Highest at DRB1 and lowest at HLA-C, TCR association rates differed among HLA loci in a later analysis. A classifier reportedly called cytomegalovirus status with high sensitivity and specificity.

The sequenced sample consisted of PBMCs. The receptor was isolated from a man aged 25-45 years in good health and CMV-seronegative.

The CDR3 is CASSPQGHEQFF. Written as DNA, the CDR3 is TGCGCCAGCAGCCCACAGGGGCATGAGCAGTTCTTC. J is TRBJ2-1 and V is TRBV5-1; 7 bases line up with TRBD1. Germline CDR1 is SGHRS and CDR2 is YFSETQ. V dropped 4 bases and J dropped 8; count of bases not matched to a gene: 3. The CDR3 totals 12 residues.